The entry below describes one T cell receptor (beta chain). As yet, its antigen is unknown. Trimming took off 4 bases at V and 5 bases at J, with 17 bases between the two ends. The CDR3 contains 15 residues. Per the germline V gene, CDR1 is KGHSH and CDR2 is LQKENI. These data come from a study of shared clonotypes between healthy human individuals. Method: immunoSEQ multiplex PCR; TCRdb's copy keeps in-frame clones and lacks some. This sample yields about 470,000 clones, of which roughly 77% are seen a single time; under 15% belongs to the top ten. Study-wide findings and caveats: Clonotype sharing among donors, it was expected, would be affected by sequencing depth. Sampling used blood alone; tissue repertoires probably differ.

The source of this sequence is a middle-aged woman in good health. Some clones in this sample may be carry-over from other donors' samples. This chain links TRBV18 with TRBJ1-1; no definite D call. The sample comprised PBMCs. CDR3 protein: CASSLIRTGNTEAFF. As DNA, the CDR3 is TGTGCCAGCTCACTAATACGGACGGGTAATACTGAAGCTTTCTTT. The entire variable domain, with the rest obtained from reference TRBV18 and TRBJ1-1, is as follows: NAGVMQNPRHLVRRRGQEARLRCSPMKGHSHVYWYRQLPEEGLKFMVYLQKENIIDESGMPKERFSAEFPKEGPSILRIQQVVRGDSAAYFCASSLIRTGNTEAFFGQGTRLTVV.